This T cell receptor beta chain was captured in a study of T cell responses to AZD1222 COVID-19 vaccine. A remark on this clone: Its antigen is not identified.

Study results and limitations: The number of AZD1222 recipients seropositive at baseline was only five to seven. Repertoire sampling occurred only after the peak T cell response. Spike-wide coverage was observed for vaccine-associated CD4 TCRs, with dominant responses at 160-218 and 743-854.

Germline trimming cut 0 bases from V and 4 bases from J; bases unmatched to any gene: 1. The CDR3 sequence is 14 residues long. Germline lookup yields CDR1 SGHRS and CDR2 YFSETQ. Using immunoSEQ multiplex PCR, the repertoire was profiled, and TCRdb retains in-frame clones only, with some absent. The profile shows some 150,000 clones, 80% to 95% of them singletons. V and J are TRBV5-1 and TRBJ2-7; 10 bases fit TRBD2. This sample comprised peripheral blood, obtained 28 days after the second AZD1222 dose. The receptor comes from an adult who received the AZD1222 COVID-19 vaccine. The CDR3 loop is CASSLGTSGYEQYF. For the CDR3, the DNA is TGCGCCAGCAGCTTGGGGACTAGCGGTTACGAGCAGTACTTC.